This TCR beta chain came from a study of T cells in Graves' hyperthyroidism and ophthalmopathy. At least ten counts were recorded for this clonotype. The antigen is unknown. Stable Graves' hyperthyroidism meant no ophthalmopathy progression within 18 months. PBMCs were derived from about 9.1 ml fresh peripheral blood. Regarding the study as a whole: The model anticipated ophthalmopathy a median around six months pre-onset. Through a model of 13 V-J features, ophthalmopathy was separated from stable hyperthyroidism.

Researchers took RNA transcripts and amplified the TCR beta CDR3 regions from them. TCR CDR3 regions were first amplified by RT-PCR with HTBI primers. MiXCR, run by TCRdb on the multiplex PCR reads, gives a single entry per CDR3 protein. This table holds some 360,000 distinct CDR3 sequences, roughly 14% found once. This CDR3 contains 16 residues. Germline V gene lookup returns CDR1 MNHEY and CDR2 SMNVEV (reference sequence). The ends were cut back, 2 bases at V and 10 bases at J, with 18 bases in the middle. The chain joins TRBV27 to TRBJ1-6; D possibly corresponds to TRBD1 (5 bases). This sequence was found in a woman aged 55-75 years with Graves' hyperthyroidism. The source material was blood. Here the CDR3 DNA reads TGTGCCAGCAGTTTAGACAACAGGTCCCGGAGGTCACCCCTCCACTTT. This encodes CASSLDNRSRRSPLHF.